This is a list of T cell receptor beta chains from one sample in a study of OX40 agonist ivuxolimab in advanced cancers. TCRdb keeps only in-frame clones here, not all; method: immunoSEQ multiplex PCR. The table lists 80,000 to 100,000 clones, approximately 90% of them singletons, with 0.7% to 1% in the top ten. The sequences come from CD4+ or CD8+ T cells sorted from blood, collected in a trial of the OX40 agonist ivuxolimab. These receptors were obtained from an adult with an advanced solid tumor such as melanoma, head and neck, liver or kidney cancer. Each CDR3 is given with its conserved first and last residue. A D gene is named only where the DNA matches it firmly. Clone size, where shown, is once, few, many, or a class for clones that have expanded.

clone size	V gene	D gene	J gene	CDR3 DNA	CDR3 protein
once	TRBV18	.	TRBJ1-3	TGTGCCAGCTCACCAGGGGGAACGGGAAACACCATATATTTT	CASSPGGTGNTIYF
.	TRBV7-9	.	TRBJ1-5	TGTGCCAGCAGCCCCTATGGGGGTCATAGCAATCAGCCCCAGCATTTT	CASSPYGGHSNQPQHF
once	TRBV18	.	TRBJ2-7	TGTGCCAGCTCGACGGAGGGATCCTACGAGCAGTACTTC	CASSTEGSYEQYF
.	TRBV5-1	.	TRBJ1-2	TGCGCCAGCATGGACAGCGGCTATGGCTACACCTTC	CASMDSGYGYTF
.	TRBV30	TRBD1	TRBJ1-5	TGTGCCTGGAGTGGAGGACAGGGGGGAAATCAGCCCCAGCATTTT	CAWSGGQGGNQPQHF
.	TRBV7-2	TRBD2	TRBJ2-1	TGTGCCAGCAGCGCCCCCGGGGGGGTCAATGAGCAGTTCTTC	CASSAPGGVNEQFF
.	TRBV18	.	TRBJ1-3	TGTGCCAGCTCACCACCGGTCACGGACACCATATATTTT	CASSPPVTDTIYF
.	TRBV5-1	TRBD1	TRBJ2-7	TGCGCCAGCAGGTCCCGGGACAGGTACTCCTACGAGCAGTACTTC	CASRSRDRYSYEQYF
.	TRBV6-5	TRBD1	TRBJ2-7	TGTGCCAGATCAGGGCGGGACAGGGTTCACGAGCAGTACTTC	CARSGRDRVHEQYF
.	TRBV28	.	TRBJ1-2	TGTGCCAGCAGCCCCACGATGTATGGCTACACCTTC	CASSPTMYGYTF
.	TRBV7-9	TRBD1	TRBJ1-5	TGTGCCAGCAGCCCCGCAACCGGGACAGGGAATCAGCCCCAGCATTTT	CASSPATGTGNQPQHF
.	TRBV9	.	TRBJ2-2	TGTGCCAGCAGCGTGCAGGGAATCACCGGGGAGCTGTTTTTT	CASSVQGITGELFF
.	TRBV9	TRBD2	TRBJ2-7	TGTGCCAGCAGCGTAGCGGCGGGGGGTCTGGACGAGCAGTACTTC	CASSVAAGGLDEQYF
.	TRBV6-5	.	TRBJ1-2	TGTGCCAGCAGTTCCGGGGGGAGTGGGCAGGGCGGCTACACCTTC	CASSSGGSGQGGYTF
.	TRBV6-6	TRBD2	TRBJ2-3	TGTGCCAGCAGTTACTCGCGGGGGGGAGATACGCAGTATTTT	CASSYSRGGDTQYF
.	TRBV2	TRBD2	TRBJ2-7	TGTGCCAGAAAAACTAGCGGGGGCTACGAGCAGTACTTC	CARKTSGGYEQYF
few	TRBV18	.	TRBJ2-7	TGTGCCAGCTCACGGGGGGTAGGTACCTACGAGCAGTACTTC	CASSRGVGTYEQYF
.	TRBV5-1	.	TRBJ2-1	TGCGCCAGCAGCTTGGCACTGGGTTCCTACAATGAGCAGTTCTTC	CASSLALGSYNEQFF